A single sample gave rise to the 14 T cell receptor beta chains below, sequenced in a study of T cells in Graves' hyperthyroidism and ophthalmopathy. Amplification targeted TCR beta CDR3 regions from RNA transcripts. When the TCR CDR3 underwent first-round RT-PCR, the HTBI primer set was used. TCRdb itself ran the multiplex PCR reads through MiXCR, one entry per CDR3 protein. The profile covers under 750,000 distinct CDR3 sequences, with about 19% appearing a single time and approximately 15% taken by the ten largest. What was sequenced was blood. These receptors were collected from a woman aged 45-65 years with Graves' hyperthyroidism that later progressed to Graves' ophthalmopathy.

This clonotype appeared many times. The chain combines TRBV5-5 with TRBJ1-1; no clear D gene. Trimming stripped 4 bases from V and 3 bases from J, with 16 bases between. CDR1 SGHKS and CDR2 YYEKEE come from the germline V gene (reference sequence). The CDR3 is 15 amino acids. The CDR3 region has the DNA TGTGCCAGCAGCCTGGAGCTCGCACCGCACACTGAAGCTTTCTTT. Translated, it gives CASSLELAPHTEAFF.

The table lists this clonotype with a few counts. The J gene is TRBJ2-2, the V gene TRBV3-1; a possible D gene is TRBD2 (5 bases). This CDR3 region has 17 residues. Germline V lookup: CDR1 LGHDT, CDR2 YNNKEL (reference sequence). Trimming took off 1 base at V and 6 bases at J, with 18 bases between the two ends. CDR3 sequence: CASSQGGGAAVAGELFF. The CDR3 nucleotides are TGTGCCAGCAGCCAAGGAGGAGGCGCCGCGGTGGCCGGGGAGCTGTTTTTT.

Notes on this clonotype: The junction does not match germline at one end; this may be a read error. The CDR3 reads CVSSYSGSVSLQAQYF. The CDR3 DNA reads as TGTGTCAGCAGTTACTCCGGGTCGGTCAGCCTCCAGGCCCAGTACTTC. V gene TRBV6-6 combines with J gene TRBJ2-5; D gene unclear. Germline V gene data show CDR1 as MNHNY and CDR2 as SVGAGI (reference sequence). This CDR3 has 16 residues.

At least ten counts were recorded for this clonotype. The J gene is TRBJ2-1, the V gene TRBV13; 9 bases map to TRBD1. The trim removed 2 bases at V and 9 bases at J, leaving 8 bases unmatched. Germline V gives CDR1 PRHDT, CDR2 FYEKMQ (reference sequence). The CDR3 length is 15 residues. CDR3: CASSLPGQGPVEQFF. The CDR3 DNA reads TGTGCCAGCAGCTTACCGGGACAGGGCCCAGTTGAGCAGTTCTTC.

This clonotype has only a few counts. The V call is TRBV29-1, the J call TRBJ1-2; 9 bases agree with TRBD1. The junction had 5 bases not matched to a gene; V was cut back by 4 bases and J by 2 bases. The CDR3 contains 14 residues. Germline assignment: CDR1 SQVTM and CDR2 ANQGSEA. The CDR3 DNA follows: TGCAGCGTTGTGCGGGACAGGGTAAACTATGGCTACACCTTC. Amino acids: CSVVRDRVNYGYTF.

V is TRBV20-1 and J is TRBJ2-7, with 11 bases fitting TRBD2. Looked up from germline, CDR1 is DFQATT and CDR2 is SNEGSKA (reference sequence). The CDR3 loop spans 17 amino acids. V lost 3 bases and J lost 2; bases outside the gene matches: 12. For the CDR3, the DNA is TGCAGTGCTAGTGGATTCGGTAGCGGGGGGGCGACCTACGAGCAGTACTTC. It encodes CSASGFGSGGATYEQYF.

This clonotype has at least ten counts. V and J are TRBV30 and TRBJ1-2; D perhaps matches TRBD1 (6 bases). Trimming shortened V by 7 bases and J by 1 base, and 13 bases separated the two germline ends. The CDR3 is 13 amino acids. Looked up from germline, CDR1 is GTSNPN and CDR2 is SVGIG (reference sequence). The CDR3 sequence: CAFYRTVNYGYTF. Here the CDR3 DNA reads TGTGCCTTCTATCGGACAGTTAACTATGGCTACACCTTC.

This chain links TRBV6-2 or TRBV6-3 with TRBJ1-1, with 9 positions matching TRBD1. Germline values: CDR1 MNHEY, CDR2 SVGEGT. V lost 4 bases and J lost 3; bases outside the gene matches: 3. The CDR3 extends over 14 amino acids. CDR3 in amino acids: CASSWDREYTEAFF. The CDR3 nucleotides are TGTGCCAGCAGTTGGGACAGGGAGTACACTGAAGCTTTCTTT.

This clonotype came up many times. The genes are TRBV6-5 and TRBJ1-2; tentatively, D is TRBD1 (5 bases). This CDR3 comprises 15 residues. CDR1 is MNHEY, CDR2 SVGAGI, per germline. The ends were cut back, 0 bases at V and 1 base at J, with 9 bases in the middle. The CDR3 DNA reads TGTGCCAGCAGTTACTCGGCAGGGCTTAACTATGGCTACACCTTC. Its protein product is CASSYSAGLNYGYTF.

The chain is built from TRBV29-1 and TRBJ1-1; no clear D gene. The ends were cut back, 6 bases at V and 3 bases at J, with 14 bases in the middle. The germline V gene has CDR1 SQVTM and CDR2 ANQGSEA. The CDR3 sequence is 13 residues long. The CDR3 protein is CSVGHPGDTEAFF. The CDR3 DNA is TGCAGCGTGGGCCACCCCGGGGACACTGAAGCTTTCTTT.

A few counts support this clonotype. This chain uses TRBV15 with TRBJ2-2; D is perhaps TRBD1 (5 bases). Germline CDR1 reads LNHNV; CDR2 reads YYDKDF (reference sequence). The CDR3 has 19 residues. V lost 1 base and J 0 bases, leaving 18 bases between the germline ends. CDR3 amino acids: CATSRVGLTARANTGELFF. In nucleotides, the CDR3 is TGTGCCACCAGCAGAGTGGGGCTAACAGCCCGAGCGAACACCGGGGAGCTGTTTTTT.

This clonotype was seen ten or more times. The chain employs TRBV7-8 and TRBJ2-7, with 11 positions matching TRBD2. Germline CDR1 reads SGHVS; CDR2 reads FQNEAQ. The CDR3 extends over 15 amino acids. The J segment lost 2 bases and the V segment lost 3 bases, leaving 3 bases of the junction unmatched. The chain's CDR3 is CASSFRLAGTYEQYF. The CDR3 region has the DNA TGTGCCAGCAGCTTCAGACTAGCGGGGACCTACGAGCAGTACTTC.

Regarding this clonotype: This sequence may be a read error, since a much larger clone differs from it by one base. CDR3 residues: CASRVDRDTEALF. In DNA, the CDR3 is TGTGCCAGCAGAGTGGACAGGGATACTGAAGCTCTCTTT. This sequence joins TRBV6-1 and TRBJ1-1; 8 nucleotides align to TRBD1. CDR3 size: 13 residues. CDR1 MNHNS and CDR2 SASEGT come from the germline V gene.

The sample holds many counts of this clonotype. The gene calls are TRBV30 and TRBJ2-7; no reliable D call. In germline, CDR1 is GTSNPN, CDR2 SVGIG (reference sequence). V was shortened by 2 bases and J by 0 bases, with 5 bases between the two germline ends. This CDR3 has 12 amino acids. This CDR3 reads CAWSTTSYEQYF. CDR3 DNA: TGTGCCTGGAGTACGACCTCCTACGAGCAGTACTTC.